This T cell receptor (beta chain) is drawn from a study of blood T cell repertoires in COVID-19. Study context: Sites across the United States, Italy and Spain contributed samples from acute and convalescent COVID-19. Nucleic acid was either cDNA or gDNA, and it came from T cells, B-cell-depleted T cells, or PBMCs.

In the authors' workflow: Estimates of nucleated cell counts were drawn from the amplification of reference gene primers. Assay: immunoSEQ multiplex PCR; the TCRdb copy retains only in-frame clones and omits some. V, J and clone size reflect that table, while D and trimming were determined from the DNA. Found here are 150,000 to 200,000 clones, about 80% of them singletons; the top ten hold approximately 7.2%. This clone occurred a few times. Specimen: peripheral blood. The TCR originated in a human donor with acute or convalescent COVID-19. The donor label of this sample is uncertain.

The CDR3 protein is CASRETGGSYGYTF. In DNA form, the CDR3 reads TGTGCCAGCAGGGAAACAGGGGGCTCCTATGGCTACACCTTC. The chain links TRBV28 to TRBJ1-2; 9 bases are shared with TRBD1. CDR1 and CDR2 (germline): MDHEN, SYDVKM. The CDR3 is 14 amino acids. V lost 6 bases to trimming and J lost 4 bases; unmatched junction nucleotides: 6.